Listed here are 7 T cell receptor beta chains from one sample, sequenced in a study of a mutant IDH1 vaccine in newly diagnosed glioma. Method: immunoSEQ multiplex PCR; TCRdb's copy keeps in-frame clones and lacks some. The sample holds some 51,000 clones, 78% seen once. Indicated time point: week 5, during vaccination. The content of each vaccine dose was 300 ug of mutant IDH1 20-mer peptide, and topical imiquimod accompanied it. Their cognate antigens are unknown. The source material was PBMCs, sampled from a glioma patient whose treatment included an IDH1 peptide vaccine. The receptors were gathered from a man aged 50-60 years with glioma.

The chain combines TRBV19 with TRBJ2-2; 7 bases are shared with TRBD1. V shed 1 base and J 5 bases; nucleotides not matched to a gene: 7. CDR3 size: 16 residues. The germline CDR1 and CDR2 sequences are LNHDA and SQIVND (reference sequence). DNA for the CDR3: TGTGCCAGTAGTATAGTCGGGACAGTAACTACCGGGGAGCTGTTTTTT. This encodes CASSIVGTVTTGELFF. Based on the CDR3 plus reference TRBV19 and TRBJ2-2, the full variable domain is DGGITQSPKYLFRKEGQNVTLSCEQNLNHDAMYWYRQDPGQGLRLIYYSQIVNDFQKGDIAEGYSVSREKKESFPLTVTSAQKNPTAFYLCASSIVGTVTTGELFFGEGSRLTVL.

This clone was seen just once. This chain uses TRBV14 with TRBJ2-1; the D is unclear. The V gene lost 0 bases and the J gene lost 0 bases, with 3 bases spanning the gap. CDR3 size: 14 residues. Germline V CDR1 and CDR2: SGHDN, FVKESK. The CDR3 DNA reads as TGTGCCAGCAGCCAAGATCCCTCCTACAATGAGCAGTTCTTC. It codes for CASSQDPSYNEQFF. Using reference TRBV14 and TRBJ2-1 for the parts outside the CDR3, the full variable domain is EAGVTQFPSHSVIEKGQTVTLRCDPISGHDNLYWYRRVMGKEIKFLLHFVKESKQDESGMPNNRFLAERTGGTYSTLKVQPAELEDSGVYFCASSQDPSYNEQFFGPGTRLTVL.

The rearrangement uses TRBV11-2 and TRBJ1-6; 9 positions agree with TRBD1. The J segment lost 7 bases and the V segment lost 8 bases, leaving 9 bases of the junction unmatched. The CDR3 spans 15 residues. Germline CDR1 SGHAT, CDR2 FQNNGV. The CDR3 DNA reads TGTGCCAGCCAGCCCCCGGGACAGGGAAATTCACCCCTCCACTTT. It specifies CASQPPGQGNSPLHF.

The V and J genes are TRBV27 and TRBJ2-6; D is perhaps TRBD1 (6 bases). Germline V gene data show CDR1 as MNHEY and CDR2 as SMNVEV (reference sequence). The CDR3 runs to 15 residues. Deletions cut 5 bases from V and 0 bases from J, with 8 bases between. This CDR3 is CASSPRGSGANVLTF. CDR3 DNA sequence: TGTGCCAGCAGTCCCAGGGGCTCTGGGGCCAACGTCCTGACTTTC.

The rearrangement uses TRBV29-1 and TRBJ2-3; TRBD1 is a possible D gene (6 bases). CDR3 length: 16 amino acids. The germline gives CDR1 SQVTM, CDR2 ANQGSEA. Trimming left V 6 bases short and J 2 bases short, with 21 bases between. The CDR3 region is CSVRGGRQAFTDTQYF. In DNA form, the CDR3 reads TGCAGCGTCCGAGGGGGTAGACAGGCTTTCACAGATACGCAGTATTTT.

The chain has TRBV9 and TRBJ1-4; no definite D call. This CDR3 has 16 residues. Germline loops: CDR1 SGDLS, CDR2 YYNGEE. Between the trimmed V and J ends, which lost 2 bases and 2 bases, there was a span of 13 bases. CDR3 bases: TGTGCCAGCAGCGTCGGGAACTCGGCGACTAATGAAAAACTGTTTTTT. As protein: CASSVGNSATNEKLFF. The full variable domain, completed using reference TRBV9 and TRBJ1-4, is DSGVTQTPKHLITATGQRVTLRCSPRSGDLSVYWYQQSLDQGLQFLIQYYNGEERAKGNILERFSAQQFPDLHSELNLSSLELGDSALYFCASSVGNSATNEKLFFGSGTQLSVL.

The genes are TRBV29-1 and TRBJ1-1; a possible D gene is TRBD1 (6 bases). Germline CDR1 and CDR2: SQVTM and ANQGSEA. The length of the CDR3 is 12 residues. V gave up 6 bases and J gave up 0 bases, with 8 bases separating them. CDR3 coding DNA: TGCAGCGTGGGGGCGTTGAACACTGAAGCTTTCTTT. It codes for CSVGALNTEAFF.